The 20 T cell receptor beta chains presented below share a single source sample, sequenced in a study of cytomegalovirus exposure and HLA in healthy donors. PCR involved 60 Vbeta and 13 Jbeta primers. Assay used: immunoSEQ multiplex PCR; TCRdb lists only in-frame clones, some missing. The listing contains about 88,000 clones. The sequencing input was PBMCs. These receptor sequences come from a girl aged 10 to 17 in good health and CMV-seropositive.

This chain links TRBV9 with TRBJ1-5, with 8 bases aligning to TRBD1. This CDR3 is 14 amino acids long. Germline values: CDR1 SGDLS, CDR2 YYNGEE. V lost 4 bases and J lost 2; bases outside the gene matches: 2. Written as DNA, the CDR3 is TGTGCCAGCAGCCCGACAGGGGGCAATCAGCCCCAGCATTTT. Translating it yields CASSPTGGNQPQHF.

This rearrangement joins TRBV2 to TRBJ1-1, with TRBD1 matching over 8 bases. The germline gives CDR1 SNHLY, CDR2 FYNNEI. Trimming took 6 bases from V and 6 from J; bases not matched to a gene: 9. This CDR3 comprises 14 residues. The CDR3 bases are TGTGCCAGCAGCGCCTTGGACAGGGAGGCTGAAGCTTTCTTT. Protein product: CASSALDREAEAFF.

V gene TRBV28 combines with J gene TRBJ1-4; 11 bases map to TRBD1. CDR1 is MDHEN and CDR2 is SYDVKM in the germline V gene. The CDR3 consists of 14 residues. V lost 8 bases and J lost 14; bases outside the gene matches: 13. Here the CDR3 DNA reads TGTGCCAGCCTCCACGGGACAGGGGGGCGGCGGCTGTTTTTT. As protein: CASLHGTGGRRLFF.

This sequence joins TRBV6-5 and TRBJ1-6, with a tentative D call TRBD1 (6 bases). Germline values: CDR1 MNHEY, CDR2 SVGAGI. Deletions cut 7 bases from V and 6 bases from J, with 10 bases between. CDR3 size: 13 residues. CDR3 sequence (DNA): TGTGCCAGCACGCAGGGGTCTAATTCACCCCTCCACTTT. Translated, it gives CASTQGSNSPLHF.

The chain links TRBV13 to TRBJ2-3; D call uncertain. The length of the CDR3 is 18 residues. Trimming took off 0 bases at V and 0 bases at J, with 16 bases between the two ends. The V gene's germline CDR1 is PRHDT and CDR2 FYEKMQ (reference sequence). In DNA form, the CDR3 reads TGTGCCAGCAGCTTAGGGACCTTAGCAGCCAGTAGCACAGATACGCAGTATTTT. It encodes CASSLGTLAASSTDTQYF.

This chain uses TRBV7-9 with TRBJ2-2, with 8 bases fitting TRBD1. The germline gives CDR1 SEHNR, CDR2 FQNEAQ (reference sequence). V lost 1 base and J lost 2; bases outside the gene matches: 6. The CDR3 runs to 17 residues. This CDR3 reads CASSLGRGPLNTGELFF. CDR3 nucleotides: TGTGCCAGCAGCTTAGGCAGGGGGCCCTTAAACACCGGGGAGCTGTTTTTT.

CDR3: CASSHRGQSYEQYF. CDR3 sequence (DNA): TGCGCCAGCAGCCACAGGGGGCAATCCTACGAGCAGTACTTC. The rearrangement joins TRBV4-3 to TRBJ2-7; 8 bases are a match to TRBD1. V lost 3 bases, J lost 1 base, and 2 bases stayed unmatched. Germline CDR1 is LGHNA and CDR2 is YSLEER. CDR3 length: 14 amino acids.

The rearrangement uses TRBV18 and TRBJ1-5; D is unclear. Per germline, CDR1 KGHSH and CDR2 LQKENI. This CDR3 region has 23 residues. V was clipped by 1 base and J by 0 bases, with 31 bases between them. DNA of the CDR3: TGTGCCAGCTCACCACACTCCAGGAGTACACAGCCCCGCGGGTCATATAGCAATCAGCCCCAGCATTTT. This translates into CASSPHSRSTQPRGSYSNQPQHF.

This chain connects TRBV5-6 to TRBJ1-2; D gene ambiguous. Germline-derived CDR1 and CDR2 are SGHDT and YYEEEE. V lost 0 bases and J lost 6, with 6 bases in between. The CDR3 is 12 residues long. CDR3 bases: TGTGCCAGCAGCTTGGGTAGTAATGGCTACACCTTC. Its protein product is CASSLGSNGYTF.

The V and J genes are TRBV27 and TRBJ2-7; 8 bases match TRBD1. Germline V gene lookup returns CDR1 MNHEY and CDR2 SMNVEV (reference sequence). The CDR3 consists of 13 residues. Losses at the gene ends were 5 bases for V and 5 bases for J; bases not matched to a gene: 5. CDR3 DNA: TGTGCCAGCAGTACAGGGGGGCGAAACGAGCAGTACTTC. Translating it yields CASSTGGRNEQYF.

V gene TRBV29-1 combines with J gene TRBJ2-1, with D possibly matching TRBD2 (5 bases). The CDR3 covers 12 residues. Germline V lookup: CDR1 SQVTM, CDR2 ANQGSEA. Trimming cost V 5 bases and J 5 bases, with 10 bases left between them. CDR3 in DNA: TGCAGCGTTCGGGGAGTGAACAATGAGCAGTTCTTC. Its protein product is CSVRGVNNEQFF.

The genes are TRBV12-2 and TRBJ2-7; the table's D call, TRBD1, was not checked against the DNA. TRBV12-2 is classified as a pseudogene. The CDR3 loop spans 16 amino acids. CDR3 nucleotides: TGTGCAAGTCGCTTTTGGGCCGGGACAGATCCTTACGAGCAGTACGTC. Its protein product is CASRFWAGTDPYEQYV.

V is TRBV9 and J is TRBJ1-6; 7 bases line up with TRBD1. In germline, CDR1 is SGDLS, CDR2 YYNGEE. The V and J ends lost 4 bases and 5 bases, in that order; junction bases with no gene match: 6. There are 15 residues in the CDR3. For the CDR3, the DNA is TGTGCCAGCAGCTCCGGGACAGACAATAATTCACCCCTCCACTTT. It translates to CASSSGTDNNSPLHF. Together with reference TRBV9 and TRBJ1-6, the CDR3 gives the full variable domain: DSGVTQTPKHLITATGQRVTLRCSPRSGDLSVYWYQQSLDQGLQFLIQYYNGEERAKGNILERFSAQQFPDLHSELNLSSLELGDSALYFCASSSGTDNNSPLHFGNGTRLTVT.

V usage is TRBV7-6 and J usage is TRBJ2-3; 7 positions agree with TRBD1. The CDR3 extends over 16 amino acids. CDR1 is SGHVS, CDR2 FNYEAQ, per germline. V was clipped by 5 bases and J by 3 bases; unmatched bases: 11. The CDR3 DNA is TGTGCCAGCAGCCCGCGACAGGGTGGAACAACAGATACGCAGTATTTT. This gives the protein CASSPRQGGTTDTQYF.

The CDR3 loop reads CASSGKGTGWPEAFF. The CDR3 coding sequence is TGTGCCAGCAGTGGTAAGGGGACAGGGTGGCCTGAAGCTTTCTTT. V is TRBV6-1 and J is TRBJ1-1; TRBD1 matches 9 bases. V lost 4 bases, J lost 6 bases, and 9 bases stayed unmatched. The length of the CDR3 is 15 residues. Germline loops: CDR1 MNHNS, CDR2 SASEGT.

The V gene is TRBV19, the J gene TRBJ2-7; TRBD2 might be the D (5 bases). CDR3 length equals 13 residues. Germline loops: CDR1 LNHDA, CDR2 SQIVND (reference sequence). V gave up 9 bases and J gave up 2 bases, with 14 bases separating them. CDR3 DNA: TGTGCCAGCGCTCCGGGGAGAACCTACGAGCAGTACTTC. Translated: CASAPGRTYEQYF.

The genes are TRBV6-1 and TRBJ2-7, with D perhaps TRBD1 (5 bases). The CDR3 contains 13 residues. The ends were cut back, 2 bases at V and 2 bases at J, with 7 bases in the middle. The germline V gene has CDR1 MNHNS and CDR2 SASEGT. The DNA of the CDR3 is TGTGCCAGCAGTGAACGACAGCCCTACGAGCAGTACGTC. It translates to CASSERQPYEQYV.

J is TRBJ1-5 and V is TRBV7-2; 7 bases map to TRBD1. This CDR3 comprises 15 residues. Germline V gene sequence: CDR1 SGHTA, CDR2 FQGNSA. The V gene end was trimmed by 5 bases and the J gene end by 2 bases; junction bases not matched to a gene: 6. Here the CDR3 reads CASSIQDRGNQPQHF. CDR3 in DNA: TGTGCCAGCAGCATACAAGACAGGGGCAATCAGCCCCAGCATTTT.

The rearrangement joins TRBV6-1 to TRBJ2-6; D is possibly TRBD1 (5 bases). The CDR3 loop spans 19 amino acids. The V end was cut by 4 bases, the J end by 3 bases, with 22 bases between. The V gene's germline CDR1 is MNHNS and CDR2 SASEGT. CDR3 region: CASSGTGRTIRYGANVLTF. The DNA for the CDR3 is TGTGCCAGCAGTGGAACAGGACGAACCATTAGATATGGGGCCAACGTCCTGACTTTC.

The chain is built from TRBV19 and TRBJ1-5; D is unresolved. This CDR3 spans 15 amino acids. Germline CDR1 is LNHDA and CDR2 is SQIVND (reference sequence). The V gene lost 5 bases and the J gene lost 7 bases, with 18 bases spanning the gap. CDR3 bases: TGTGCCAGTAGTTCCGGACTCGGGGTAGGACAGCCCCAGCATTTT. Translating gives CASSSGLGVGQPQHF.